Listed below are T cell receptor beta chains from one sample, sequenced in a study of identifying expanded T cells in peripheral blood. Data came from immunoSEQ multiplex PCR; TCRdb stores just in-frame clones and leaves some out. The sample holds 70,000 or so clones, about nine tenths seen once. The specimen sequenced was blood. The receptors stem from a person aged 18 to 69 in good health. Both conserved end residues are part of each CDR3. The D gene is left open where the match is weak. Not every row has a clone size; where given, it reads once, few, many or a size class.

d_gene	v_gene	j_gene	abundance	CDR3nt	CDR3aa
TRBD2	TRBV10-1	TRBJ2-5	-	TGCGCCAGCAGTGACATGGGACTAGCGGGGGGTACCGAGACCCAGTACTTC	CASSDMGLAGGTETQYF
-	TRBV9	TRBJ2-5	-	TGTGCCAGCAGCAAAACTCAAACAGAAGAGACCCAGTACTTC	CASSKTQTEETQYF
-	TRBV9	TRBJ1-2	few	TGTGCCAGCAGCGTAGGTGGAGGGGGGAACTATGGCTACACCTTC	CASSVGGGGNYGYTF
TRBD2	TRBV4-1	TRBJ2-7	-	TGCGCCAGCAGCCAAGTAGCGGGAGGGCCGTACGAGCAGTACTTC	CASSQVAGGPYEQYF
TRBD1	TRBV6-8	TRBJ1-3	-	TGTGCCAGCAGCCATTCGGACAGGGGGCGAAAGGATTCTGGAAACACCATATATTTT	CASSHSDRGRKDSGNTIYF
-	TRBV5-1	TRBJ1-1	-	TGCGCCAGCAGCTTGATGGGCGGCACTGAAGCTTTCTTT	CASSLMGGTEAFF
TRBD1	TRBV7-2	TRBJ1-2	once	TGTGCCAGCAGCTTAATTCTCGGGACAGAAGGGAGTGGCTACACCTTC	CASSLILGTEGSGYTF
TRBD1	TRBV6-1	TRBJ1-1	-	TGTGCCAGCAGTGAAATCAGGGGGGGGACTGAAGCTTTCTTT	CASSEIRGGTEAFF
-	TRBV7-7	TRBJ2-3	-	TGTGCTAGCAGCTTAGACAGCACAGATACGCAGTATTTT	CASSLDSTDTQYF
-	TRBV20-1	TRBJ1-2	-	TGCAGCCCGGGAGGCTACACCTTC	CSPGGYTF
TRBD1	TRBV27	TRBJ1-5	-	TGTGCCAGCAGTCCGCTACGACAGGGTATCAATCAGCCCCAGCATTTT	CASSPLRQGINQPQHF
TRBD1	TRBV5-1	TRBJ2-1	-	TGCGCCAGCAGCGACGGACAGGGCGGCTCCTACAATGAGCAGTTCTTC	CASSDGQGGSYNEQFF
-	TRBV25-1	TRBJ2-7	-	TGTGCCAGCAGTGAATTTAAGGGGTCGAAATCCTACGAGCAGTACTTC	CASSEFKGSKSYEQYF
-	TRBV4-3	TRBJ1-2	-	TGCGCCAGCAGCCAAGATAGGGAGGGATTCTATAACTATGGCTACACCTTC	CASSQDREGFYNYGYTF
TRBD1	TRBV18	TRBJ1-4	-	TGTGCCAGCTCTCAGGGGGTCGTTAATGAAAAACTGTTTTTT	CASSQGVVNEKLFF
TRBD1	TRBV5-8	TRBJ1-3	-	TGTGCCAGCAGCCTGGAGGGACAGGCCGGAAACACCATATATTTT	CASSLEGQAGNTIYF
-	TRBV5-1	TRBJ2-5	-	TGCGCCAGCAGCCCAGGTGGGGTGGGGGCGAGCGAGACCCAGTACTTC	CASSPGGVGASETQYF
-	TRBV28	TRBJ1-1	-	TGTGCCAGCATCAACGGTGGCGATACTGAAGCTTTCTTT	CASINGGDTEAFF
-	TRBV5-5	TRBJ2-7	once	TGTGCCAGCAGCTCCGACAGTAGGCAGTACTTC	CASSSDSRQYF
-	TRBV11-1	TRBJ2-3	-	TGTGCCAGCAGCCTTCGAGCGGGTAGCACAGATACGCAGTATTTT	CASSLRAGSTDTQYF
-	TRBV27	TRBJ2-1	-	TGTGCCAGCAGTCCGAGGACTATTCCCCTCTACAATGAGCAGTTCTTC	CASSPRTIPLYNEQFF
TRBD1	TRBV23-1	TRBJ1-2	-	TGCGCCAGCAGTCAATTCCAACAGGGGGTCCGACTCTATGGCTACACCTTC	CASSQFQQGVRLYGYTF
-	TRBV11-2	TRBJ2-5	-	TGTGCCAGCAGCTTAGGACAGTTCCAAGAGACCCAGTACTTC	CASSLGQFQETQYF
-	TRBV28	TRBJ1-2	-	TGTGCCAGCAGTTCGACGGTGTACTATGGCTACACCTTC	CASSSTVYYGYTF
-	TRBV29-1	TRBJ1-2	-	TGCAGCGTCTTAGGGGAGGGGCATGGCTACACCTTC	CSVLGEGHGYTF
TRBD2	TRBV29-1	TRBJ2-2	-	TGCAGCCATAGCGGGAGTAGGGGCACCGGGGAGCTGTTTTTT	CSHSGSRGTGELFF
TRBD1	TRBV7-2	TRBJ1-4	-	TGTGCCAGCAGCTTGAAAGGAACAGGGGGTTATGAAAAACTGTTTTTT	CASSLKGTGGYEKLFF